Sequencing of this T cell receptor beta chain was carried out in a study of blood T cells in healthy people across ages. The study, taken as a whole, reports: Observed TCR beta diversity per million T cells went down as age went up. This fall followed a roughly linear course with age.

Primed by a sample-barcoded 5' primer and a J-beta primer mix, a second PCR proceeded for 7 to 11 cycles. TCRdb processed the 5' RACE reads anew with MiXCR; each CDR3 protein has one entry. The table has approximately 1.5 million distinct CDR3 sequences, roughly a third seen once; the top ten hold over 9%. This CDR3 contains 13 residues. V shed 8 bases and J shed 7 bases, with 17 bases lying between them. On this clonotype itself: The antigen remains unidentified.

The V and J genes are TRBV12-3 or TRBV12-4 and TRBJ1-1; D is perhaps TRBD1 (5 bases). This TCR was sampled from a woman under 40 in good health. The sequenced sample was blood. CDR3 sequence (DNA): TGTGCCAGCGGACCCCCGGGGAGGGGTGAAGCTTTCTTT. It translates to CASGPPGRGEAFF.